This TCR beta chain was recorded in a study of OX40 agonist ivuxolimab in advanced cancers. Study information: Ivuxolimab, an agonistic anti-OX40 (CD134) antibody, was given to patients.

CDR3 length: 14 residues. Trimming cost V 0 bases and J 3 bases, with 8 bases left between them. Germline lookup yields CDR1 SEHNR and CDR2 FQNEAQ (reference sequence). Study-wide results and limits: Individuals who were partial responders at 0.1-3.0 mg/kg had clonal expansion that ranked among the lowest.

Produced via immunoSEQ multiplex PCR; TCRdb's table is partial and in-frame only. The data contain 90,000 to 120,000 clones, around 90% of them singletons. On this clone: Antigen: not known.

V and J are TRBV7-9 and TRBJ1-1, with D hard to call. The TCR was taken from an adult with an advanced solid tumor such as melanoma, head and neck, liver or kidney cancer. The sample was CD4+ or CD8+ T cells sorted from blood, taken in a trial of the OX40 agonist ivuxolimab. The CDR3 nucleotides read TGTGCCAGCAGCTTAGCGCCTGTCGACACTGAAGCTTTCTTT. Translating gives CASSLAPVDTEAFF.